The 7 T cell receptor beta chains reported below all come from one sample, sequenced in a study of shared clonotypes between healthy human individuals. The table came from immunoSEQ multiplex PCR; TCRdb's copy has only in-frame clones and leaves some out. The sample gives roughly 2 million clones, approximately 94% of which show up once; 0.13% is in the top ten. Sequencing was done on a sample of naive CD4+ T cells sorted from blood. Subset given: CD45RA+ positively selected. The receptors stem from a man aged 18 to 30 in good health.

The V gene is TRBV5-6, the J gene TRBJ1-2, with TRBD1 matching over 10 bases. Germline assignment: CDR1 SGHDT and CDR2 YYEEEE. This CDR3 comprises 14 residues. Trimming at V came to 1 base and at J to 7 bases, leaving 4 bases not matched to a gene. The CDR3 loop is CASSLLGQGSGYTF. The CDR3 coding sequence is TGTGCCAGCAGCTTGTTGGGACAGGGGAGTGGCTACACCTTC.

With regard to this clone: The same CDR3 is also encoded by other DNA sequences in this sample. This rearrangement joins TRBV27 to TRBJ1-1; TRBD1 aligns across 8 bases. The CDR3 contains 13 residues. The J segment lost 4 bases and the V segment lost 5 bases, leaving 3 bases of the junction unmatched. From germline, CDR1 is MNHEY and CDR2 SMNVEV (reference sequence). CDR3 nucleotide sequence: TGTGCCAGCAGTGGACAGGGTCGCACTGAAGCTTTCTTT. Protein sequence: CASSGQGRTEAFF.

The rearrangement uses TRBV6-1 and TRBJ1-2; maybe TRBD1 (5 bases). Germline-derived CDR1 and CDR2 are MNHNS and SASEGT. The CDR3 is made up of 12 amino acids. V lost 6 bases to trimming and J lost 8 bases, with 13 bases between them. The CDR3 DNA follows: TGTGCCAGCAGGCTAGGGGTTCCCGGCTACACCTTC. This encodes CASRLGVPGYTF.

The chain combines TRBV9 with TRBJ2-5; D is possibly TRBD2 (7 bases). V was clipped by 3 bases and J by 3 bases, with 18 bases between them. This CDR3 contains 16 residues. CDR1 and CDR2 (germline): SGDLS, YYNGEE. CDR3 region: CASSAGDYPGKETQYF. The CDR3 DNA reads TGTGCCAGCAGCGCAGGGGACTACCCGGGGAAAGAGACCCAGTACTTC.

The chain carries TRBV2 and TRBJ2-7, with no clear D. Trimming cost V 8 bases and J 2 bases, with 13 bases left between them. Germline V lookup: CDR1 SNHLY, CDR2 FYNNEI. This CDR3 spans 13 amino acids. The CDR3 DNA is TGTGCCAGCGGAGTGGCTGTTGCCTACGAGCAGTACTTC. Its translation is CASGVAVAYEQYF.

This chain connects TRBV10-1 to TRBJ2-1, with D perhaps being TRBD1 or TRBD2 (5 bases each). The germline V gene encodes CDR1 WNHNN and CDR2 SYGVQD (reference sequence). With 0 bases removed from V and 2 bases from J, the gap between germline ends came to 8 bases. The CDR3 length is 15 residues. CDR3 sequence reads: CASSESGGTYNEQFF. CDR3 nucleotides: TGCGCCAGCAGTGAGTCTGGGGGTACCTACAATGAGCAGTTCTTC.

The genes are TRBV19 and TRBJ2-1; 10 bases fit TRBD2. In germline, CDR1 is LNHDA, CDR2 SQIVND (reference sequence). Unmatched junction bases numbered 14, after V lost 0 bases and J lost 0 bases. This CDR3 comprises 21 residues. The CDR3 region has the DNA TGTGCCAGTAGTATAGAGGGCTGGAGACTAGCGGGCCCTAGCTCCTACAATGAGCAGTTCTTC. It specifies CASSIEGWRLAGPSSYNEQFF. The full variable domain, its missing parts supplied by reference TRBV19 and TRBJ2-1, is DGGITQSPKYLFRKEGQNVTLSCEQNLNHDAMYWYRQDPGQGLRLIYYSQIVNDFQKGDIAEGYSVSREKKESFPLTVTSAQKNPTAFYLCASSIEGWRLAGPSSYNEQFFGPGTRLTVL.